This T cell receptor (beta chain) was recovered during a study of cytomegalovirus exposure and HLA in healthy donors. Germline V lookup: CDR1 MRHNA, CDR2 SNTAGT. This CDR3 spans 15 amino acids. The V segment lost 3 bases and the J segment 5 bases; nucleotides outside the gene matches: 8. PCR amplification relied on 60 Vbeta primers (plus 13 Jbeta primers). Clones were sequenced by immunoSEQ multiplex PCR, and TCRdb holds only the in-frame ones, with some missing. The repertoire holds 150,000 to 190,000 clones, with around 72% as singletons. Sequencing input: PBMCs. The rearrangement links TRBV6-4 to TRBJ2-7, with 9 bases lining up with TRBD2. This sequence originates from a man younger than 30 in good health and CMV-seronegative. The CDR3 region is CASSEAASGAHEQYF. DNA for the CDR3: TGTGCCAGCAGTGAAGCGGCTAGCGGGGCCCACGAGCAGTACTTC.